These T cell receptor beta chains were read from a single sample in a study of response to subunit inactivated influenza vaccine. TCRdb reprocessed the RT-PCR reads via MiXCR and lists one record per CDR3 protein. Found here are approximately 500,000 distinct CDR3 sequences, about 15% of them singletons; the top ten hold approximately 12%. Material: PBMCs from blood, obtained roughly 13 days after vaccination. Receptors were obtained from a man in his forties or fifties who received an inactivated influenza vaccine. CDR3s include the opening cysteine and the closing phenylalanine or tryptophan.

>TRBV6-2/TRBV6-3
CASSYRLYEQYF
>TRBV28
CANLPRQLPWGRIQYF
>TRBV19
CASRPSGRANTGELFF
>TRBV4-2
CASSQDRREGYNEQFF
>TRBV5-6
CASSLEGLRPTDTQYF
>TRBV20-1
CSARDSGGIPSYEQYF
>TRBV5-1
CASSIAGPGINEQFF
>TRBV5-6
CASSLDNRGYEQYF
>TRBV6-5
CASSYSPGGYGYTF
>TRBV9
CASSVEASTYNEQFF
>TRBV20-1
CSARSGPSMGKLFF
>TRBV4-2
CASSQHEGGIKYNEQFF
>TRBV6-2/TRBV6-3
CASSSGTGRYF
>TRBV5-1
CASSPVRKGETQYF
>TRBV7-9
CATMTGSPEQYF
>TRBV12-3/TRBV12-4
CASSQVPHEQYF
>TRBV7-2
CASSPIGTFNTGELFF
>TRBV7-9
CASSLDGQNEKLFF
>TRBV12-3/TRBV12-4
CASSLLGGEDEQYF
>TRBV12-3/TRBV12-4
CASSPDRGRLNEQFF
>TRBV24-1
CATSDPLYNEQFF
>TRBV20-1
CSARGPLNTEAFF
>TRBV3-1
CASSQDWDREWGTNEKLFF
>TRBV30
CAWGLAGVYEQFF
>TRBV4-2
CASSPRGTSSYEQYF
>TRBV6-4
CASSASLNTEAFF
>TRBV4-3
CASSQGQGFHNSPLHF
>TRBV10-1
CASSERGPSAEAFF
>TRBV29-1
CSGWGQAGYTF
>TRBV7-3
CASSMTGVNTEAFF
>TRBV3-1
CASSQVGETQYF
>TRBV6-2/TRBV6-3
CASSYSDSGRFHNEQFF
>TRBV12-3/TRBV12-4
CASSPTGSHTEAFF
>TRBV20-1
CSARDDRSNTGELFF
>TRBV10-3
CAISESSQGGAGELFF
>TRBV12-3/TRBV12-4
CASRPGQGNYNEQFF
>TRBV6-1
CASRAAGVSGQPQHF